Listed here is a single T cell receptor beta chain. Its antigen is unknown. Base qualities are not recorded, but no much larger clone differs from it by a single base. This sample was taken from a study of cytomegalovirus exposure and HLA in healthy donors (dated by TCRdb to between 2016 and 2019). A note on the overall study: An earlier analysis of roughly 570 of the donors reported 250 to 350 Gb of sequence data and approximately 120 million unique TCR beta sequences obtained from around 180 million T cells. An early release that covered fewer than 800 HLA-typed donors contained approximately 300 gigabases of sequencing data and 65 million to 100 million unique TCR sequences. The genetic ancestry cluster associated with self-reported Caucasian donors included roughly 84% of the roughly 400 genotyped donors. The study aimed to test whether signatures of past pathogen exposure could be identified by cataloging public T cell receptors. The T cell repertoires of several hundred subjects were profiled by immunosequencing and related to cytomegalovirus serostatus. Along with the approximately 650-subject first cohort, a separate validation cohort of around 120 different subjects was used. To predict cytomegalovirus infection status, the study brought together high-throughput TCR immunosequencing, statistical association of individual TCRs with disease status, and machine learning. A later analysis re-examined previously published TCR beta repertoires from more than 550 donors and added high-resolution HLA genotyping to investigate patterns of TCR occurrence. The later analysis used no new phenotypic data to find candidate immune exposures, relying instead on TCR beta sequences and their occurrence across donors. To decide whether each TCR beta V gene segment behaved as functional or pseudogenic, an earlier analysis of fewer than 750 of the donors relied on high-throughput TCR beta sequencing. Donor age, sex, ethnicity and CMV serostatus were compiled alongside the repertoire data. A later genetic analysis used genome-wide SNP genotypes for about 55% of the 666 donors, treating that subset as a discovery cohort. Every discovery cohort repertoire had been produced on one sequencing platform. Class I and class II HLA loci were covered by the typing at four-digit resolution. The number of donors typed differed by locus, with 629-630 for A, B, C, DRB1 and DQB1, roughly 520 for DQA1, over 600 for DPA1, and 400 to 490 for DPB1. Four or five DR-DQ haplotypes were handled as single units for association and clustering because linkage in the cohort was strong. On average, roughly 240,000 unique TCR beta nucleotide sequences were sequenced per donor among 300 to 500 genotyped donors of the cohort, with around 19% of those sequences being non-productive. The investigation overall reported the following: A cluster of highly shared sequence variants was judged likely to represent a technical artifact of the sequencing pipeline. In an earlier analysis of about 540 of the donors, most TCR beta V segments were observed in productive rearrangements about 90% or about 30% of the time, broadly matching IMGT annotations. Roughly uniform sequencing depth across donors was assumed in presence/absence analyses, although this assumption may not hold. Most CMV-associated TCR beta chains appeared to be HLA-restricted in a later analysis, and the HLA associations seemed to be driven largely by CMV exposure. Compared with the roughly 600-donor mean, donors in an Asian-associated ancestry cluster had fewer N-insertions in productive TCRs, according to a later genetic analysis. A total of roughly 160 TCR beta chains were listed by the study as associated with cytomegalovirus. Across donors, most TCR sequences were observed very rarely, whereas some public TCRs were present in many individuals. V-gene and J-gene trimming of TCR beta chains was associated with a missense DCLRE1C variant in a later genetic analysis, and the association was replicated in an independent cohort. In a later analysis, the rate of TCR association differed among HLA loci, with DRB1 alleles having the most associated TCRs and HLA-C alleles having the fewest. A later analysis found that HLA-associated TCR beta chains were more clonally expanded and had lower generation probabilities than equally common non-associated chains. According to the authors, the approach could potentially be generalized to other disease states and immunological phenotypes. In a later analysis, several top co-occurrence clusters were reported to appear linked to parvovirus B19, influenza, CMV and Epstein-Barr virus. The only immune exposure information available for the cohort was CMV serostatus. HLA typing was unavailable for some donors at each locus, so association tests used only the typed subset. Assigning TCR associations to individual alleles was difficult when HLA alleles, especially DR and DQ, strongly co-occurred. Because counts were too low, fewer than 20 rarely observed V segments, including chromosome 9 orphons, were excluded from the earlier analysis of a few hundred of the donors. Linkage disequilibrium might explain the correlated functional status among segregating V segments, but an unknown experimental factor could not be ruled out. In vitro tests confirmed that a few of the cytomegalovirus-associated TCR beta chains recognize cytomegalovirus antigens. Specific HLA alleles were associated with 15,000 to 20,000 TCR beta sequences at a false discovery rate of 0.05 in a later analysis. Only TCR beta chains were sequenced in this cohort, and the absence of alpha or paired-chain data limited detectable features. The classifier was reported to diagnose cytomegalovirus status with high specificity and sensitivity in both the original and validation cohorts. A further reported finding was that TCR beta sequences accurately predicted the HLA-A and HLA-B alleles for most subjects in the first cohort.

The cohort comprised fewer than 700 healthy bone marrow donors. At the time of sampling, all cohort members were nominally healthy, though unrecorded immune exposures were likely present. The donor was CMV seropositive and belonged to the group of a few hundred seropositive cohort members. Each donor provided a peripheral blood sample, and peripheral blood mononuclear cells were used for TCR beta sequencing. Genomic DNA extraction from the blood cell samples was performed with the Qiagen DNeasy Blood Extraction Kit. Libraries were constructed by the immunoSEQ multiplex PCR assay. The multiplex PCR relied on a mix of 60 forward primers for TCR Vbeta segments and 13 reverse primers for TCR Jbeta segments. A multiplex PCR assay on genomic DNA amplified the CDR3 region of rearranged TCR beta genes. The Illumina HiSeq System was used to sequence the amplified TCR beta libraries as 87-base-pair reads. The study's own analysis went as follows. A later analysis tallied approximately 87 million unique TCR beta chains across the 650 to 750 repertoires, and some 10 million of those chains were shared by two or more donors. To remove PCR and sequencing errors, raw reads were error-corrected and collapsed into unique sequences using a nearest-neighbor algorithm that merged closely related sequences. Alignment of CDR3 sequences to IMGT reference sequences was used to assign V, D and J gene segments. For a sequence to be retained, a match of at least six nucleotides was required to both a V gene segment and a J gene segment. Rearrangements were classified as productive when the CDR3 lacked stop codons and remained in frame with V and J, and all other rearrangements were classified as non-productive. CDR3 was defined according to IMGT convention as the region running from the second conserved V-encoded cysteine to the conserved J-encoded phenylalanine. The earlier analysis of more than 450 of the donors excluded sequences that lacked an unambiguous match to a single V gene segment. In an earlier analysis of 450 to 750 of the donors, a V segment was called functional when productive rearrangements were above 56.7%, and segregating when the standard deviation between donors exceeded 5%. A statistical classification framework was built to diagnose cytomegalovirus status from the catalog of TCR beta chain sequences. In a later analysis, TCR nucleotide sequences were compared against IMGT/GENE-DB human TR gene sequences so that V and J genes could be assigned. Using the TCRdist pipeline, a later analysis assigned CDR3 sequences along with most-parsimonious VDJ recombination scenarios. In a later analysis, each TCR beta chain was defined by its CDR3 amino acid sequence together with its V-gene family, and reads lacking a unique V-gene family were excluded. To address suspected cross-contamination and a sequencing artifact, a later analysis removed a few hundred highly shared, low-generation-probability nucleotide sequences. In a later analysis, a clonal expansion index for each public chain was calculated from normalized within-repertoire ranks of inferred template counts. A later analysis computed generation probabilities with a VDJ recombination model fitted to out-of-frame rearrangements, and checked the results against IGoR. A later analysis scored TCR-TCR, TCR-HLA and TCR-CMV co-occurrence with hypergeometric tests, applying a repertoire-size bias correction to TCR pairs. To estimate false discovery rates, a later analysis permuted the HLA or CMV assignments 20 times. A later analysis grouped co-occurring TCRs with DBSCAN, adding TCRdist sequence similarity when clustering within HLA-allele-positive subsets. Co-occurrence clustering excluded repertoires with fewer than 30,000 or more than 120,000 public chains, plus five with anomalous nucleotide sharing. TCRdb's version of the immuneACCESS table is confined to in-frame rearrangements and falls short of the full clone set. An unresolved V gene accounts for under half of the shortfall where checked; the remainder is of unknown origin. That table furnishes V, J and clone size, whereas the DNA furnished D and trimming. For this sample the table gives over 150,000 clones, of which more than 60% were detected only once. Together, the top ten hold around 3.2% of the sample.

The TCR originated in a woman in her 50s in good health and CMV-seropositive. Sequencing was carried out using PBMCs.

The nucleotide sequence is TGCGCCAGCAGTCAATCGGTGACAGGGGAGGAAGCTTTCTTT. Translation gives CASSQSVTGEEAFF. The chain couples TRBV23-1 to TRBJ1-1; 8 nucleotides in the junction match TRBD1. TRBV23-1 falls under the ORF class, with uncertain function. Trimming removed 0 bases from V and 8 bases from J; the gene matches leave 5 bases unexplained. Including the terminal cysteine and phenylalanine, the CDR3 comprises 14 residues. Solely the CDR3 DNA is kept, with 42 bases framed from the first base.